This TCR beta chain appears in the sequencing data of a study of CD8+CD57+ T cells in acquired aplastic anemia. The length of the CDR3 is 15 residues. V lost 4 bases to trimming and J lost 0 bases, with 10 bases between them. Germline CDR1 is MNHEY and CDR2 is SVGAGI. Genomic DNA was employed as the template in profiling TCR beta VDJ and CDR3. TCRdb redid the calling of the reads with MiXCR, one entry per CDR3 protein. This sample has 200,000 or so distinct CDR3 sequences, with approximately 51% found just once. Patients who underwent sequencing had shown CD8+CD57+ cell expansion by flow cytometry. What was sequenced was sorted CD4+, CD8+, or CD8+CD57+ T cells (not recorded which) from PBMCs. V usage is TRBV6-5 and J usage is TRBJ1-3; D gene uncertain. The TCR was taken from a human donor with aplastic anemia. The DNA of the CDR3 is TGTGCCAGCAGTTCTCTAAGCCGCTCTGGAAACACCATATATTTT. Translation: CASSSLSRSGNTIYF.